Here is one T cell receptor (beta chain) with its context. Its matching antigen is unknown. Per the germline V gene, CDR1 is SGHKS and CDR2 is YYEKEE (reference sequence). Trimming cost V 6 bases and J 3 bases; bases outside gene matches: 7. The CDR3 runs to 15 residues. This record comes from a study of cytomegalovirus exposure and HLA in healthy donors. General study points: Later, TCR association rates were found to vary by HLA locus, highest for DRB1 and lowest for HLA-C. V- and J-gene trimming of TCR beta was linked (in a later analysis) to a missense DCLRE1C variant. An analysis that was carried out later associated approximately 17,000 TCR beta sequences with HLA alleles at 0.05 false discovery rate.

This PCR relied on a set of 60 Vbeta primers and 13 Jbeta primers. Sequencing used immunoSEQ multiplex PCR; TCRdb keeps in-frame clones, though not all of them. Of 100,000 to 150,000 clones in the sample, approximately 83% were seen once. These donors counted as nominally healthy when sampled, but unrecorded immune exposures were likely. The rearrangement links TRBV5-5 to TRBJ2-7; 12 bases are shared with TRBD1. Sequenced material: PBMCs. The source of this sequence is a woman aged 40-49 years in good health and CMV-seropositive. The CDR3 reads CASKGQGAAIYEQYF. DNA for the CDR3: TGTGCCAGCAAGGGACAGGGGGCTGCTATCTACGAGCAGTACTTC.